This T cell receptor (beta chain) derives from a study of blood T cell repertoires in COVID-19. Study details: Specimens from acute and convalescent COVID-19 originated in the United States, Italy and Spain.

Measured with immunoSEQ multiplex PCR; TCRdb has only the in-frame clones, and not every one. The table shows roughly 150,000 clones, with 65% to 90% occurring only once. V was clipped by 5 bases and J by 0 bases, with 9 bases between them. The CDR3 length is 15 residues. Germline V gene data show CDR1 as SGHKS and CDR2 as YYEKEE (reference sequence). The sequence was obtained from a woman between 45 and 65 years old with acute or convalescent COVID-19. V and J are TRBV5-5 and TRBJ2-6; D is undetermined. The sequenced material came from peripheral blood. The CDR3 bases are TGTGCCAGCAGTCGCGGTGACTCTGGGGCCAACGTCCTGACTTTC. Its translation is CASSRGDSGANVLTF.